What follows are 24 T cell receptor beta chains derived from one specimen sequenced in a study of blood T cell repertoires in COVID-19. Here immunoSEQ multiplex PCR was the method, and the copy in TCRdb shows in-frame clones only, minus some. The repertoire consists of about 140,000 clones, with about 87% occurring once and the leading ten covering around 2.3%. Sample: peripheral blood. All receptors derive from a human donor with COVID-19, enrolled during active disease. The donor label of this sample is uncertain.

This clone has just one count. The V gene is TRBV10-3, the J gene TRBJ2-5, with 7 positions matching TRBD2. This CDR3 has 16 residues. V shed 2 bases, J shed 5 bases, and the junction held 11 bases outside the gene matches. Germline V lookup: CDR1 ENHRY, CDR2 SYGVKD. The CDR3 sequence is CAISEPAGWGGETQYF. The CDR3 DNA reads TGTGCCATCAGTGAGCCGGCCGGTTGGGGAGGGGAGACCCAGTACTTC.

The table lists this clone with a count of one. The CDR3 protein is CASRQSGTGNTIYF. The CDR3 DNA is TGTGCCAGCAGACAGAGCGGGACTGGAAACACCATATATTTT. The chain uses TRBV6-5 and TRBJ1-3, with D hard to call. This CDR3 has 14 amino acids. Germline values: CDR1 MNHEY, CDR2 SVGAGI. Deletions cut 6 bases from V and 2 bases from J, with 11 bases between.

The J gene is TRBJ1-5, the V gene TRBV19; 12 bases line up with TRBD1. There are 21 residues in the CDR3. Germline V gene lookup returns CDR1 LNHDA and CDR2 SQIVND (reference sequence). V lost 2 bases and J lost 5; bases outside the gene matches: 19. CDR3 sequence (DNA): TGTGCCAGTAGTATAATAGTCGGGGATCGCGGGACAGGGGGCGAGGATCAGCCCCAGCATTTT. Amino acids: CASSIIVGDRGTGGEDQPQHF.

This chain links TRBV7-9 with TRBJ2-7; a weak D match, TRBD1 (6 bases). V lost 8 bases, J lost 2 bases, and 22 bases lay in between. Per germline, CDR1 SEHNR and CDR2 FQNEAQ (reference sequence). This CDR3 spans 16 amino acids. The CDR3 DNA follows: TGTGCCAGCGGACCATCGACAGGAAAGGGGGCCTACGAGCAGTACTTC. Translation: CASGPSTGKGAYEQYF.

The genes are TRBV9 and TRBJ1-3; 7 bases align to TRBD1. Unmatched junction bases numbered 9, after V lost 9 bases and J lost 3 bases. The length of the CDR3 is 14 residues. In germline, CDR1 is SGDLS, CDR2 YYNGEE. CDR3 residues: CATSKGAVGNTIYF. CDR3 in DNA: TGTGCCACCTCGAAGGGGGCTGTTGGAAACACCATATATTTT.

The V gene is TRBV12-3 or TRBV12-4, the J gene TRBJ2-7; D remains ambiguous. The CDR3 is 12 amino acids. Trimming removed 6 bases at V and 7 bases at J, with 13 bases between. CDR3 in DNA: TGTGCCAGCAGCCCCGTTCCCTCTGAGCAGTACTTC. Its translation is CASSPVPSEQYF.

The chain couples TRBV19 to TRBJ2-7; no reliable D call. The germline gives CDR1 LNHDA, CDR2 SQIVND (reference sequence). The CDR3 has 14 amino acids. The V and J ends lost 2 bases and 2 bases respectively, with 10 bases between them. The CDR3 region is CASSIRATPYEQYF. The CDR3 bases are TGTGCCAGTAGTATACGCGCCACCCCCTACGAGCAGTACTTC.

The chain uses TRBV7-6 and TRBJ2-2, with 12 bases identical to TRBD2. In germline, CDR1 is SGHVS, CDR2 FNYEAQ. V shed 4 bases and J 4 bases; nucleotides not matched to a gene: 1. This CDR3 is 15 amino acids long. The CDR3 loop reads CASSSTSGSTGELFF. CDR3 nucleotide sequence: TGTGCCAGCAGCTCGACTAGCGGGAGCACCGGGGAGCTGTTTTTT.

A single count supports this clone. The genes are TRBV6-4 and TRBJ1-6; possibly TRBD1 for D (6 bases). CDR1 is MRHNA and CDR2 is SNTAGT in the germline V gene. The length of the CDR3 is 13 residues. V lost 4 bases, J lost 7 bases, and 8 bases lay in between. In DNA form, the CDR3 reads TGTGCCAGCAGTGGGGACACCAATTCACCCCTCCACTTT. Translated: CASSGDTNSPLHF.

The chain recombines TRBV7-9 with TRBJ1-1; D unresolved. The CDR3 has 14 residues. Per the germline V gene, CDR1 is SEHNR and CDR2 is FQNEAQ (reference sequence). Trimming removed 0 bases at V and 1 base at J, with 6 bases between. CDR3 DNA: TGTGCCAGCAGCTTAGCTCTCTCGAACACTGAAGCTTTCTTT. Its translation is CASSLALSNTEAFF.

The chain combines TRBV19 with TRBJ2-2, with 7 nucleotides matching TRBD1. V lost 6 bases to trimming and J lost 2 bases; unmatched junction nucleotides: 6. This CDR3 comprises 15 residues. CDR1 is LNHDA and CDR2 is SQIVND in the germline V gene (reference sequence). CDR3 bases: TGTGCCAGTAGAACCGGGACAGCCAACACCGGGGAGCTGTTTTTT. Amino acids: CASRTGTANTGELFF.

This clone was seen once. The chain uses TRBV19 and TRBJ2-7; TRBD1 agrees at 7 bases. The length of the CDR3 is 15 residues. V lost 1 base, J lost 5 bases, and 8 bases stayed unmatched. CDR1 is LNHDA, CDR2 SQIVND, per germline (reference sequence). The CDR3 region is CASSIVETGRHEQYF. For the CDR3, the DNA is TGTGCCAGTAGTATAGTGGAGACAGGGAGACACGAGCAGTACTTC.

The CDR3 DNA follows: TGTGCCAGCAGCTTAGAAGGTGGCGGGACAGGACACCAAGAGACCCAGTACTTC. It is translated as CASSLEGGGTGHQETQYF. The V gene is TRBV11-2, the J gene TRBJ2-5; 8 bases match TRBD1. With V trimmed by 0 bases and J by 0 bases, 9 bases remained unmatched. The CDR3 has 18 residues. Germline CDR1 and CDR2: SGHAT and FQNNGV.

The V and J genes are TRBV10-2 and TRBJ1-5; 7 bases are shared with TRBD1. CDR3 size: 17 residues. Germline CDR1 WSHSY, CDR2 SAAADI. V gave up 0 bases and J gave up 0 bases; unmatched junction bases: 5. Here the CDR3 DNA reads TGCGCCAGCAGTGAGTCCGGGACAGTTTATAGCAATCAGCCCCAGCATTTT. Protein sequence: CASSESGTVYSNQPQHF.

The chain carries TRBV5-5 and TRBJ1-3; D gene uncertain. Trimming removed 0 bases from V and 2 bases from J, with 12 bases in between. The CDR3 sequence is 16 residues long. CDR1 SGHKS and CDR2 YYEKEE come from the germline V gene (reference sequence). The CDR3 DNA sequence: TGTGCCAGCAGCTTGGTCCCGGGTCCCGCTGGAAACACCATATATTTT. This gives the protein CASSLVPGPAGNTIYF.

Details on this clone: The identical CDR3 is also encoded by other nucleotide sequences in the sample. The chain recombines TRBV7-3 with TRBJ2-5; no clear D. The germline V and J ends were trimmed by 0 bases and 5 bases, with 10 bases remaining between them. This CDR3 is 14 amino acids long. Germline CDR1 SGHTA, CDR2 FQGTGA. The CDR3 DNA is TGTGCCAGCAGCTTAACAGGCGGTTGGGAGACCCAGTACTTC. It translates to CASSLTGGWETQYF.

This chain uses TRBV5-1 with TRBJ2-2; D might be TRBD1 (5 bases). In germline, CDR1 is SGHRS, CDR2 YFSETQ. The CDR3 covers 14 residues. V shed 1 base and J shed 4 bases, with 8 bases lying between them. As DNA, the CDR3 is TGCGCCAGCAGCTTGCAGGGCAGCACCGGGGAGCTGTTTTTT. Protein product: CASSLQGSTGELFF. The whole variable domain, filled in from reference TRBV5-1 and TRBJ2-2, reads KAGVTQTPRYLIKTRGQQVTLSCSPISGHRSVSWYQQTPGQGLQFLFEYFSETQRNKGNFPGRFSGRQFSNSRSEMNVSTLELGDSALYLCASSLQGSTGELFFGEGSRLTVL.

This rearrangement joins TRBV15 to TRBJ1-1; 11 nucleotides match TRBD1. The V segment lost 1 base and the J segment 4 bases; nucleotides outside the gene matches: 2. The CDR3 totals 15 residues. Germline CDR1 LNHNV, CDR2 YYDKDF (reference sequence). The CDR3 DNA sequence: TGTGCCACCAGCAGAGGGGGACAGGGGGGCACTGAAGCTTTCTTT. Translating it yields CATSRGGQGGTEAFF.

The chain uses TRBV11-2 and TRBJ2-7; 8 bases agree with TRBD2. The CDR3 contains 15 residues. Germline V gene lookup returns CDR1 SGHAT and CDR2 FQNNGV. Trimming at V came to 4 bases and at J to 0 bases, leaving 5 bases not matched to a gene. The CDR3 protein is CASSSIAGSSYEQYF. CDR3 in DNA: TGTGCCAGCAGCTCAATAGCGGGGAGCTCCTACGAGCAGTACTTC.

V gene TRBV2 combines with J gene TRBJ1-5, with no clear D. V was trimmed by 7 bases and J by 3 bases, leaving 13 bases between them. Germline values: CDR1 SNHLY, CDR2 FYNNEI. The CDR3 runs 14 residues. The CDR3: CASTEGRLNQPQHF. The DNA of the CDR3 is TGTGCCAGCACGGAGGGTCGGCTCAATCAGCCCCAGCATTTT.

The genes are TRBV3-1 (or the pseudogene TRBV3-2) and TRBJ2-5; D is undetermined. This CDR3 region has 12 residues. V was clipped by 1 base and J by 4 bases, with 4 bases between them. In germline, CDR1 is LGHDT, CDR2 YNNKEL (reference sequence). The CDR3 nucleotides read TGTGCCAGCAGCCAAGCCTCAGAGACCCAGTACTTC. The encoded protein is CASSQASETQYF.

This clone has only a few counts. The V and J genes are TRBV12-3 or TRBV12-4 and TRBJ2-1; the D gene is possibly TRBD1 (5 bases). The CDR3 loop spans 13 amino acids. V was cut by 7 bases and J by 4 bases, with 11 bases left in between. The CDR3 loop is CASTAGWYNEQFF. CDR3 in DNA: TGTGCCAGCACGGCAGGGTGGTACAATGAGCAGTTCTTC.

V and J are TRBV5-6 and TRBJ2-3, with D tentatively TRBD1 (5 bases). Germline V gene data show CDR1 as SGHDT and CDR2 as YYEEEE. This CDR3 has 15 amino acids. The ends were cut back, 0 bases at V and 2 bases at J, with 10 bases in the middle. In DNA form, the CDR3 reads TGTGCCAGCAGCTTGGGACAGATGACCACAGATACGCAGTATTTT. Its protein product is CASSLGQMTTDTQYF.

This clone was recorded only once. The V gene is TRBV7-2, the J gene TRBJ1-4, with 12 bases matching TRBD1. Per germline, CDR1 SGHTA and CDR2 FQGNSA. V shed 0 bases and J 0 bases; nucleotides not matched to a gene: 8. The CDR3 runs 20 residues. CDR3 DNA: TGTGCCAGCAGCTTAGCGCTTTCGGGGACAGGGGGCGCAACTAATGAAAAACTGTTTTTT. Translation gives CASSLALSGTGGATNEKLFF. The whole variable domain, remainder taken from reference TRBV7-2 and TRBJ1-4, is GAGVSQSPSNKVTEKGKDVELRCDPISGHTALYWYRQSLGQGLEFLIYFQGNSAPDKSGLPSDRFSAERTGGSVSTLTIQRTQQEDSAVYLCASSLALSGTGGATNEKLFFGSGTQLSVL.